Shown below are 19 T cell receptor beta chains from a single sample sequenced in a study of Ad26.COV2.S vaccination and SARS-CoV-2 variants (TCRdb year 2021). Library creation used the immunoSEQ multiplex PCR assay. Entries here come from immuneACCESS through TCRdb and include only in-frame sequences with V and J called. Some clones fail to appear in such tables; in the studies checked, an unresolved V gene covers under half of the shortfall, and the cause of the remainder is unknown. Within this sample are 380,000 or so clones, with around 89% of them counted one time only. The ten most abundant clones make up roughly 5% of the sample. In the paper's terms, the treatment or condition label means: roughly 20 received Ad26.COV2.S at low or high dose, single or two shots; roughly five received placebo; per-sample allocation not given. Repertoires of vaccine and placebo recipients were sequenced from samples collected on day 63 after the first injection.

The input for sequencing was peripheral blood, taken in a trial of Ad26.COV2.S vaccine versus placebo. The receptors come from a person between 18 and 59 years old who received the Ad26.COV2.S COVID-19 vaccine or a placebo.

Comments on this clone: Sequence at one end of the junction differs from germline and may be a read error. This sequence joins TRBV3-1 (or the pseudogene TRBV3-2) and TRBJ2-3; 8 positions agree with TRBD2. Looked up from germline, CDR1 is LGHDT and CDR2 is YNNKEL (reference sequence). This CDR3 contains 15 residues. The CDR3 sequence: CASRQAGVSTDTQYF. The CDR3, as DNA: TGTGCCAGCAGACAAGCGGGAGTTAGCACAGATACGCAGTATTTT.

V gene TRBV28 combines with J gene TRBJ2-5, with TRBD1 identical over 10 bases. With V trimmed by 5 bases and J by 5 bases, 11 bases remained unmatched. CDR1 and CDR2 (germline): MDHEN, SYDVKM. This CDR3 is 16 amino acids long. CDR3 bases: TGTGCCAGCAGTCAACGACAGGGGGCAGTAGGGGAGACCCAGTACTTC. It translates to CASSQRQGAVGETQYF.

The V and J genes are TRBV4-2 and TRBJ1-1, with 7 bases identical to TRBD1. CDR1 and CDR2 from the germline V gene are LGHNA and YNFKEQ. The V segment lost 4 bases and the J segment 6 bases; nucleotides outside the gene matches: 5. The CDR3 runs to 13 residues. The CDR3 bases are TGTGCCAGCAGCCTTGGGACAGCTCCTGAAGCTTTCTTT. This encodes CASSLGTAPEAFF.

V usage is TRBV18 and J usage is TRBJ1-1; 7 nucleotides line up with TRBD1. V lost 2 bases, J lost 5 bases, and 5 bases stayed unmatched. This CDR3 comprises 14 residues. Germline loops: CDR1 KGHSH, CDR2 LQKENI. CDR3 coding DNA: TGTGCCAGCTCACCAAGGACAGGAGAGACTGAAGCTTTCTTT. Amino acids: CASSPRTGETEAFF.

The V and J genes are TRBV5-6 and TRBJ2-7; possibly TRBD1 for D (6 bases). The CDR3 runs 13 residues. V was clipped by 3 bases and J by 6 bases, with 13 bases between them. CDR1 and CDR2 (germline): SGHDT, YYEEEE. The CDR3 DNA reads as TGTGCCAGCAGCTCTACAGGGTCGTCCGAGCAGTACTTC. Amino acid sequence: CASSSTGSSEQYF.

V is TRBV10-3 and J is TRBJ2-7; D gene unclear. The CDR3 totals 15 residues. Looked up from germline, CDR1 is ENHRY and CDR2 is SYGVKD. Trimming cost V 1 base and J 2 bases, with 12 bases left between them. In nucleotides, the CDR3 is TGTGCCATCAGTGAGTTTCGTCCCGGACCCTACGAGCAGTACTTC. This codes for CAISEFRPGPYEQYF.

J is TRBJ2-7 and V is TRBV3-1 (or the pseudogene TRBV3-2); 8 bases are shared with TRBD2. V trimming: 4 bases; J trimming: 2 bases; junction bases outside the gene matches: 7. Germline assignment: CDR1 LGHDT and CDR2 YNNKEL (reference sequence). CDR3 size: 15 residues. As DNA, the CDR3 is TGTGCCAGCAGCCGTTTAGCGGGGCCTGCCTACGAGCAGTACTTC. Encoded protein: CASSRLAGPAYEQYF.

The chain employs TRBV28 and TRBJ1-5; 7 bases map to TRBD1. The germline V gene encodes CDR1 MDHEN and CDR2 SYDVKM. The length of the CDR3 is 17 residues. The trim removed 2 bases at V and 0 bases at J, leaving 7 bases unmatched. CDR3 sequence: CASSLAWTGNSNQPQHF. CDR3 nucleotides: TGTGCCAGCAGTTTAGCGTGGACAGGAAATAGCAATCAGCCCCAGCATTTT.

The chain combines TRBV19 with TRBJ1-1; 10 bases line up with TRBD1. V was pared by 3 bases and J by 10 bases, with 11 bases of the junction left unmatched. The CDR3 length is 15 residues. Germline values: CDR1 LNHDA, CDR2 SQIVND (reference sequence). CDR3 coding DNA: TGTGCCAGTAGTATCGGTCGACAGGGGGCCGGGACAGCTTTCTTT. Amino acid sequence: CASSIGRQGAGTAFF.

This CDR3 reads CASSPGGGSYEQYF. The CDR3 DNA reads TGTGCCAGCAGCCCGGGCGGAGGGTCCTACGAGCAGTACTTC. The chain couples TRBV5-4 to TRBJ2-7; D is possibly TRBD2 (6 bases). The CDR3 has 14 amino acids. Between the trimmed V and J ends, which lost 4 bases and 1 base, there was a span of 12 bases. The germline V gene encodes CDR1 SGHNT and CDR2 YYREEE (reference sequence).

In nucleotides, the CDR3 is TGTGCCAGCAGCCACGACACGAACAATGAGCAGTTCTTC. This encodes CASSHDTNNEQFF. The chain recombines TRBV7-8 with TRBJ2-1, with unresolved D. V was trimmed by 5 bases and J by 5 bases, leaving 10 bases between them. Germline V gene lookup returns CDR1 SGHVS and CDR2 FQNEAQ. CDR3 length: 13 amino acids.

The CDR3 protein is CASSLVGASGNTIYF. In nucleotides, the CDR3 is TGCGCCAGCAGCTTGGTTGGGGCCTCTGGAAACACCATATATTTT. This chain links TRBV5-1 with TRBJ1-3, with a weak D call TRBD1 (5 bases). Trimming left V 0 bases short and J 0 bases short, with 7 bases between. Germline lookup yields CDR1 SGHRS and CDR2 YFSETQ. The CDR3 is 15 residues long.

Concerning this clone: The same CDR3 also results from other DNA sequences found in this sample. The CDR3 bases are TGTGCCAGCAGTCGACAGGGGGCAACGTACGAGCAGTACTTC. It specifies CASSRQGATYEQYF. J is TRBJ2-7 and V is TRBV6-5, with 10 bases aligning to TRBD1. Germline lookup yields CDR1 MNHEY and CDR2 SVGAGI. V shed 5 bases and J 4 bases; nucleotides not matched to a gene: 5. CDR3 length: 14 residues.

The genes are TRBV7-8 and TRBJ2-1; 15 nucleotides agree with TRBD2. CDR1 is SGHVS, CDR2 FQNEAQ, per germline. V was pared by 5 bases and J by 7 bases, with 3 bases of the junction left unmatched. The CDR3 totals 15 residues. The CDR3 DNA follows: TGTGCCAGCAGCACTGGACTAGCGGGAGGGAATGAGCAGTTCTTC. Residues: CASSTGLAGGNEQFF.

The chain carries TRBV7-9 and TRBJ2-5, with D unresolved. Trimming stripped 1 base from V and 5 bases from J, with 5 bases between. Germline CDR1 reads SEHNR; CDR2 reads FQNEAQ (reference sequence). The CDR3 loop spans 12 amino acids. The CDR3 coding sequence is TGTGCCAGCAGCTTAGTTGATGAGACCCAGTACTTC. Protein sequence: CASSLVDETQYF.

The chain links TRBV19 to TRBJ1-5, with 8 nucleotides matching TRBD1. Trimming took 3 bases from V and 1 from J; bases not matched to a gene: 8. The CDR3 is made up of 17 amino acids. The germline V gene has CDR1 LNHDA and CDR2 SQIVND (reference sequence). In DNA, the CDR3 is TGTGCCAGTAGTATTCGGAGACAGGGGAAGAGCAATCAGCCCCAGCATTTT. It yields the protein CASSIRRQGKSNQPQHF.

The V call is TRBV28, the J call TRBJ2-7; the match to TRBD1 covers 7 bases. Germline CDR1 MDHEN, CDR2 SYDVKM. The CDR3 loop spans 17 amino acids. Losses at the gene ends were 3 bases for V and 4 bases for J; bases not matched to a gene: 15. The CDR3 coding sequence is TGTGCCAGCAGTTTTGGGTACCCGGGACAGAGAGATTACGAGCAGTACTTC. Translated: CASSFGYPGQRDYEQYF.

This chain links TRBV3-1 (or the pseudogene TRBV3-2) with TRBJ2-1; TRBD2 matches 10 bases. The CDR3 consists of 15 residues. CDR1 is LGHDT and CDR2 is YNNKEL in the germline V gene (reference sequence). With V trimmed by 0 bases and J by 4 bases, 0 bases remained unmatched. The CDR3 coding sequence is TGTGCCAGCAGCCAAGAACTAGCGGGATACAATGAGCAGTTCTTC. Translated, it gives CASSQELAGYNEQFF.

The chain recombines TRBV9 with TRBJ2-5; TRBD2 matches 7 bases. Germline CDR1 and CDR2: SGDLS and YYNGEE. The CDR3 totals 14 residues. With 4 bases clipped from V and 5 bases from J, the junction kept 8 bases outside the gene matches. CDR3 DNA: TGTGCCAGCAGCCCCCTAGCGGAAGGGGAGACCCAGTACTTC. As protein: CASSPLAEGETQYF.